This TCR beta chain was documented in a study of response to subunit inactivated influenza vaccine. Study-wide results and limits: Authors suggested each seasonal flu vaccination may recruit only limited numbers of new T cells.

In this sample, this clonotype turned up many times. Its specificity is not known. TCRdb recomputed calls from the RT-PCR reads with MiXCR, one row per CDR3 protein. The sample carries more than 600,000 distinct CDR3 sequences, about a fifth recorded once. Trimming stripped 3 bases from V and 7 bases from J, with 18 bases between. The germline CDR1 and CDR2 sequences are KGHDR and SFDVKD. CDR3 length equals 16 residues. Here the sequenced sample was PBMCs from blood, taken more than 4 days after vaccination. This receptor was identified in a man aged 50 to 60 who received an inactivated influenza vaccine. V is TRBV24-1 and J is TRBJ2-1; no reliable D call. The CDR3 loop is CATSDPGYTDVNEQFF. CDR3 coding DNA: TGTGCCACCAGTGATCCCGGGTATACAGATGTAAATGAGCAGTTCTTC.